What follows are 18 T cell receptor beta chains derived from one specimen sequenced in a study of tumor-infiltrating lymphocytes in primary liver carcinoma. Co-extracted RNA and DNA came from approximately 20-30 mg of unsorted bulk tissue. From approximately 550 ng of total RNA, TCR beta-specific cDNA was reverse-transcribed using a constant-region primer. For TCR beta, libraries were produced by three nested multiplex PCR rounds using slightly modified ARM-PCR. A C-beta reverse primer and TRBV1-TRBV30 forward primers served in each of the first two PCR rounds, at 10 cycles apiece. In TCRdb, the multiplex PCR reads were re-called with MiXCR into one record per CDR3 protein. The sample shows tens of thousands of distinct CDR3 sequences, about two thirds of them seen only once. Sequencing was performed on liver tumor tissue from sampling region 5. Subset of the sample: tumor region T5, tumor centre. The receptors were sampled from a man between 40 and 49 years old with primary liver carcinoma and hepatitis B virus infection.

The CDR3: CSVSRGGSGKETQYF. CDR3 coding DNA: TGCAGTGTTTCCCGCGGCGGGAGCGGGAAGGAGACCCAGTACTTC. The chain couples TRBV20-1 to TRBJ2-5; 7 positions agree with TRBD2. The germline gives CDR1 DFQATT, CDR2 SNEGSKA (reference sequence). This CDR3 contains 15 residues. V gave up 7 bases and J gave up 5 bases; unmatched junction bases: 16.

There are a few counts of this clonotype. The rearrangement joins TRBV10-3 to TRBJ2-1; 12 bases agree with TRBD2. The CDR3 sequence is 18 residues long. Germline V gives CDR1 ENHRY, CDR2 SYGVKD. V trimming: 6 bases; J trimming: 8 bases; junction bases outside the gene matches: 17. CDR3 sequence: CAISETFTSGRTGDEQFF. The DNA for the CDR3 is TGTGCCATCAGCGAGACCTTTACTAGCGGGAGGACCGGGGATGAGCAGTTCTTC.

Concerning this clonotype itself: One end of the junction fails to match germline, which may point to a read error. The chain links TRBV11-2 to TRBJ2-5; D might be TRBD2 (6 bases). This CDR3 contains 16 residues. Germline values: CDR1 SGHAT, CDR2 FQNNGV. The CDR3 bases are TGTGCTAGCAGATCCCGGGACTCGGTCCATCGAGAGACCCAGTACTTC. It is translated as CASRSRDSVHRETQYF.

In its sample, this clonotype was seen a few times. The CDR3 loop is CASSLAGDHPTSNYGYTF. Here the CDR3 DNA reads TGTGCCAGCAGTTTGGCGGGGGACCACCCTACTTCTAACTATGGCTACACCTTC. The rearrangement links TRBV28 to TRBJ1-2, with D possibly TRBD1 on 5 matching bases. The CDR3 loop spans 18 amino acids. Germline assignment: CDR1 MDHEN and CDR2 SYDVKM. V dropped 3 bases and J dropped 0 bases, with 20 bases sitting between them.

The chain carries TRBV5-4 and TRBJ2-7; maybe TRBD1 (6 bases). V was cut by 5 bases and J by 8 bases, with 23 bases left in between. This CDR3 contains 15 residues. Germline V lookup: CDR1 SGHNT, CDR2 YYREEE (reference sequence). The DNA for the CDR3 is TGTGCCAGCAGTTGGGGTGGATTAGTCGGGGACAAGCAGTACTTC. This sequence encodes CASSWGGLVGDKQYF.

In the case of this clonotype: Its ends do not fully match the called genes, so a read error is possible. This chain links TRBV11-2 with TRBJ2-5, with D unclear. The CDR3 spans 13 residues. Germline V CDR1 and CDR2: SGHAT, FQNNGV. The CDR3 DNA reads TGTGCCAGCAGCATAGATCTTCTGGAGACTCAGTACTTC. As protein: CASSIDLLETQYF.

This clonotype was picked up one time. No conserved phenylalanine or tryptophan ends this CDR3, so it is likely a read error. Here the CDR3 reads CASSTRTSAIGGNEQFS. CDR3 DNA: TGTGCCAGCAGTACACGGACTAGCGCAATAGGGGGGAATGAGCAGTTCTCC. The chain links TRBV6-1 to TRBJ2-1, with 9 bases that match TRBD2. Germline V lookup: CDR1 MNHNS, CDR2 SASEGT. This CDR3 is 17 amino acids long. Unmatched junction bases numbered 15, after V lost 5 bases and J lost 7 bases.

This clonotype was seen a few times. This may come from a read error, since a much larger clone is one base off. The chain couples TRBV7-9 to TRBJ1-1; D remains unclear. Per the germline V gene, CDR1 is SEHNR and CDR2 is FQNEAQ (reference sequence). The CDR3 is 11 amino acids. V shed 1 base and J shed 10 bases, with 7 bases lying between them. This CDR3 reads CASSLGARAFF. In DNA, the CDR3 is TGTGCCAGCAGCTTAGGGGCCAGAGCTTTCTTT.

About this clonotype: Germline is not matched at one junction end, which may reflect a read error. This chain uses TRBV7-9 with TRBJ1-5; D perhaps matches TRBD1 (5 bases). The CDR3 length is 17 residues. CDR1 is SEHNR and CDR2 is FQNEAQ in the germline V gene (reference sequence). The CDR3 nucleotides read TGTACCAGCAGCTTAGCGGGAGGGACGACTTTCAATCAGCCCCAGCATTTT. It codes for CTSSLAGGTTFNQPQHF.

Worth noting for this clonotype: A much larger clone sits a single nucleotide away, making a read error possible. V gene TRBV29-1 combines with J gene TRBJ2-2; a possible D gene is TRBD2 (5 bases). Trimming cost V 7 bases and J 5 bases, with 17 bases left between them. The length of the CDR3 is 14 residues. CDR1 is SQVTM, CDR2 ANQGSEA, per germline. In DNA, the CDR3 is TGCAGCGCTGACTTTGTATCGGGAACCGGGGAGCTGTTTTTT. Its translation is CSADFVSGTGELFF.

Remarks on this clonotype: A read error may produce the germline difference seen at one junction end. The chain has TRBV6-6 and TRBJ1-1; D unresolved. Germline V gene sequence: CDR1 MNHNY, CDR2 SVGAGI (reference sequence). The CDR3 covers 14 residues. The CDR3 region is CASSYSLLGTEASF. The CDR3 DNA follows: TGTGCCAGCAGTTACTCACTACTCGGAACTGAAGCTTCCTTT.

The sample holds one count of this clonotype. The chain links TRBV12-3 or TRBV12-4 to TRBJ2-1; tentative D call: TRBD2 (6 bases). The V end lost 6 bases, the J end lost 6 bases, and 12 bases lay between the germline ends. This CDR3 has 13 amino acids. The CDR3 loop reads CASSWKAGNEQFF. In nucleotides, the CDR3 is TGTGCCAGCAGCTGGAAAGCGGGCAATGAGCAGTTCTTC.

Comments on this clonotype: Since no conserved phenylalanine or tryptophan closes the CDR3, a read error is the likely cause. The V and J genes are TRBV6-6 and TRBJ2-1; possibly TRBD1 or TRBD2 for D (5 bases each). Germline CDR1 is MNHNY and CDR2 is SVGAGI (reference sequence). CDR3 length: 16 amino acids. For the CDR3, the DNA is TGTGCCAGCAGCTTAAGCCGGGACCCTTTCTACAATGGGCAGTTCTTG. Its protein is CASSLSRDPFYNGQFL.

By its share, this clonotype is medium-sized (0.01 to 0.1%). The chain uses TRBV6-1 and TRBJ2-3; D is undetermined. Germline CDR1 and CDR2: MNHNS and SASEGT. The CDR3 has 11 residues. V was cut by 2 bases and J by 7 bases, with 4 bases left in between. The CDR3 nucleotides read TGTGCCAGCAGTGAACGGCATACGCAGTATTTT. Translation: CASSERHTQYF.

Regarding this clonotype: The germline gene is not matched at one end of the junction; a read error may be the cause. V gene TRBV5-5 combines with J gene TRBJ2-2; D is possibly TRBD2 (6 bases). CDR3 size: 16 residues. The germline CDR1 and CDR2 sequences are SGHKS and YYEKEE (reference sequence). CDR3 sequence: CAISFGAPGSSGELFF. The CDR3 DNA follows: TGTGCCATCAGCTTTGGGGCGCCCGGGAGCAGCGGGGAGCTGTTTTTT.

In the case of this clonotype: A much larger clone lies a single base off, so this may be a read error. This chain uses TRBV7-9 with TRBJ2-6; TRBD1 is a possible D gene (6 bases). Deletions cut 5 bases from V and 14 bases from J, with 16 bases between. The CDR3 has 13 amino acids. The germline CDR1 and CDR2 sequences are SEHNR and FQNEAQ (reference sequence). CDR3 sequence: CASSRQDGDLLTF. CDR3 coding DNA: TGTGCCAGCAGCCGACAGGACGGGGACCTCCTGACTTTC.

This clonotype was observed once. The chain carries TRBV29-1 and TRBJ2-7; a weak D match, TRBD2 (6 bases). CDR1 is SQVTM and CDR2 is ANQGSEA in the germline V gene. CDR3 length: 13 amino acids. The CDR3 sequence is CSTGRGNNGEQYF. The DNA of the CDR3 is TGCAGTACCGGGCGGGGTAATAATGGCGAGCAGTACTTC.

This clonotype was seen once. The junction departs from the called germline gene at one end, perhaps through a read error. The chain combines TRBV6-2 or TRBV6-3 with TRBJ2-3; the match to TRBD2 covers 9 bases. Germline-derived CDR1 and CDR2 are MNHEY and SVGEGT. This CDR3 comprises 15 residues. This CDR3 reads CASSSRSGRTDRQYF. The DNA for the CDR3 is TGTGCCAGCAGTTCCCGCAGCGGGAGGACAGATAGGCAGTATTTT.